The 27 T cell receptor beta chains given below trace back to one sample, sequenced in a study of shared clonotypes between healthy human individuals. Data came from immunoSEQ multiplex PCR; TCRdb stores just in-frame clones and leaves some out. The table lists some 530,000 clones, approximately 80% of them singletons, with more than 10% in the top ten. The sequenced material came from PBMCs. These TCRs come from a woman in her thirties or forties in good health. Some clones in this sample may be carry-over from other donors' samples.

This sequence joins TRBV5-8 and TRBJ2-3, with D perhaps matching TRBD2 (6 bases). CDR1 and CDR2 (germline): SGHTS, YDEGEE. The CDR3 is made up of 12 amino acids. Trimming took off 6 bases at V and 6 bases at J, with 11 bases between the two ends. CDR3 nucleotide sequence: TGTGCCAGCAACGGGGGATCGGATACGCAGTATTTT. It encodes CASNGGSDTQYF.

This chain's CDR3 is CASSLGLRNYYSNQPQHF. The CDR3 coding sequence is TGTGCCAGCAGTTTGGGCCTTAGGAATTACTATAGCAATCAGCCCCAGCATTTT. The chain couples TRBV28 to TRBJ1-5, with D unclear. The germline CDR1 and CDR2 sequences are MDHEN and SYDVKM. The CDR3 is 18 residues long. Trimming left V 3 bases short and J 0 bases short, with 18 bases between.

The table lists this clone with a count of one. A junction boundary mismatches the germline segment, possibly from a read error. V is TRBV7-9 and J is TRBJ2-7; TRBD2 aligns across 9 bases. Germline values: CDR1 SEHNR, CDR2 FQNEAQ (reference sequence). The length of the CDR3 is 14 residues. In DNA form, the CDR3 reads TGTGCCGGCAGCACGACTAGCGGCAATTACGAGCAGTACTTC. This gives the protein CAGSTTSGNYEQYF.

This clone was observed a handful of times. The rearrangement joins TRBV28 to TRBJ1-1, with TRBD1 matching 9 bases. In germline, CDR1 is MDHEN, CDR2 SYDVKM. J gave up 5 bases and V 3 bases, and 10 bases lay outside the gene matches. The CDR3 runs to 16 residues. The CDR3, as DNA: TGTGCCAGCAGTTTTAACCGGGGACAGGGACGAACTGAAGCTTTCTTT. Residues: CASSFNRGQGRTEAFF.

The sample holds one count of this clone. The CDR3 sequence: CASSAGLAGRYEQYF. For the CDR3, the DNA is TGTGCCAGCAGTGCGGGACTAGCGGGAAGGTACGAGCAGTACTTC. The V call is TRBV6-1, the J call TRBJ2-7; 13 nucleotides line up with TRBD2. CDR1 and CDR2 from the germline V gene are MNHNS and SASEGT. Unmatched junction bases numbered 4, after V lost 4 bases and J lost 4 bases. The CDR3 covers 15 residues.

The chain carries TRBV19 and TRBJ2-7; a possible D gene is TRBD1 (6 bases). Germline V lookup: CDR1 LNHDA, CDR2 SQIVND (reference sequence). This CDR3 spans 15 amino acids. The V end was cut by 3 bases, the J end by 2 bases, with 14 bases between. For the CDR3, the DNA is TGTGCCAGTAGTATGGTGGCAGGGGTAGCCTACGAGCAGTACTTC. It codes for CASSMVAGVAYEQYF.

This clone was seen a handful of times. The CDR3 sequence is CASSFLGQGSYGYTF. The CDR3 DNA reads as TGTGCCAGCAGTTTCCTCGGGCAGGGGTCCTATGGCTACACCTTC. The rearrangement links TRBV27 to TRBJ1-2; TRBD1 might be the D (6 bases). The CDR3 has 15 residues. CDR1 and CDR2 from the germline V gene are MNHEY and SMNVEV (reference sequence). Deletions cut 3 bases from V and 4 bases from J, with 15 bases between.

V gene TRBV28 combines with J gene TRBJ1-1; the D is unclear. Germline-derived CDR1 and CDR2 are MDHEN and SYDVKM. This CDR3 contains 15 residues. Between the trimmed V and J ends, which lost 2 bases and 5 bases, there was a span of 15 bases. The CDR3 here is CASSLPASGGTEAFF. The CDR3 DNA reads TGTGCCAGCAGTTTACCGGCTTCAGGCGGAACTGAAGCTTTCTTT.

V gene TRBV5-4 combines with J gene TRBJ1-6; a possible D gene is TRBD1 (6 bases). Trimming pared 4 bases from V and 6 bases from J, leaving 17 bases between. The CDR3 is made up of 16 amino acids. CDR1 is SGHNT and CDR2 is YYREEE in the germline V gene (reference sequence). CDR3 nucleotides: TGTGCCAGCAGCCCGGGACCATCCAGGGGTAATTCACCCCTCCACTTT. This codes for CASSPGPSRGNSPLHF.

The rearrangement links TRBV13 to TRBJ1-3; D gene unclear. V lost 5 bases to trimming and J lost 0 bases, with 5 bases between them. CDR1 PRHDT and CDR2 FYEKMQ come from the germline V gene (reference sequence). This CDR3 contains 13 residues. The CDR3 bases are TGTGCCAGCAGCAGTAGCTCTGGAAACACCATATATTTT. It translates to CASSSSSGNTIYF.

V usage is TRBV6-1 and J usage is TRBJ2-7; TRBD1 aligns across 7 bases. V trimming: 9 bases; J trimming: 2 bases; junction bases outside the gene matches: 7. This CDR3 comprises 13 residues. Germline V gene sequence: CDR1 MNHNS, CDR2 SASEGT. CDR3 DNA sequence: TGTGCCAGTACGACAGGGAGCCCCTACGAGCAGTACTTC. This gives the protein CASTTGSPYEQYF.

The chain couples TRBV7-8 to TRBJ1-1; D is unresolved. CDR3 length equals 13 residues. In germline, CDR1 is SGHVS, CDR2 FQNEAQ. Trimming removed 3 bases from V and 4 bases from J, with 9 bases in between. For the CDR3, the DNA is TGTGCCAGCAGCTTTGCCTGGGCCACTGAAGCTTTCTTT. Amino acids: CASSFAWATEAFF. The variable domain in full, completed from reference TRBV7-8 and TRBJ1-1, reads GAGVSQSPRYKVAKRGQDVALRCDPISGHVSLFWYQQALGQGPEFLTYFQNEAQLDKSGLPSDRFFAERPEGSVSTLKIQRTQQEDSAVYLCASSFAWATEAFFGQGTRLTVV.

To note about this clone: Different DNA sequences within this sample yield the same CDR3. The rearrangement joins TRBV27 to TRBJ2-7; D might be TRBD2 (6 bases). The CDR3 extends over 13 amino acids. Germline CDR1 is MNHEY and CDR2 is SMNVEV (reference sequence). Trimming cost V 0 bases and J 4 bases, with 7 bases left between them. The CDR3 bases are TGTGCCAGCAGTTTATCGGGAGGTTACGAGCAGTACTTC. Protein: CASSLSGGYEQYF.

This clone was detected a few times. The J gene is TRBJ1-3, the V gene TRBV18; no clear D gene. The CDR3 runs 14 residues. V lost 3 bases and J lost 0, with 6 bases in between. Germline-derived CDR1 and CDR2 are KGHSH and LQKENI. The CDR3 DNA sequence: TGTGCCAGCTCACCTACAAACTCTGGAAACACCATATATTTT. Encoded protein: CASSPTNSGNTIYF. The entire variable domain, with the rest obtained from reference TRBV18 and TRBJ1-3, is as follows: NAGVMQNPRHLVRRRGQEARLRCSPMKGHSHVYWYRQLPEEGLKFMVYLQKENIIDESGMPKERFSAEFPKEGPSILRIQQVVRGDSAAYFCASSPTNSGNTIYFGEGSWLTVV.

The V call is TRBV14, the J call TRBJ1-4; D may be TRBD1 (5 bases). This CDR3 is built from 16 residues. Looked up from germline, CDR1 is SGHDN and CDR2 is FVKESK. The V and J ends lost 3 bases and 5 bases respectively, with 16 bases between them. CDR3 nucleotides: TGTGCCAGCAGCCACCTTGGAGGGACGGCGAATGAAAAACTGTTTTTT. Its translation: CASSHLGGTANEKLFF. Drawing the rest from reference TRBV14 and TRBJ1-4, the complete variable domain is EAGVTQFPSHSVIEKGQTVTLRCDPISGHDNLYWYRRVMGKEIKFLLHFVKESKQDESGMPNNRFLAERTGGTYSTLKVQPAELEDSGVYFCASSHLGGTANEKLFFGSGTQLSVL.

This clone was detected a few times. This chain uses TRBV7-2 with TRBJ2-5; the D is unclear. Germline CDR1 is SGHTA and CDR2 is FQGNSA. The CDR3 is 13 residues long. Trimming stripped 5 bases from V and 1 base from J, with 8 bases between. CDR3 nucleotides: TGTGCCAGCAGCCACGTGGTCCAAGAGACCCAGTACTTC. Its translation: CASSHVVQETQYF. Complete variable domain (other parts from reference TRBV7-2 and TRBJ2-5): GAGVSQSPSNKVTEKGKDVELRCDPISGHTALYWYRQSLGQGLEFLIYFQGNSAPDKSGLPSDRFSAERTGGSVSTLTIQRTQQEDSAVYLCASSHVVQETQYFGPGTRLLVL.

The J gene is TRBJ1-2, the V gene TRBV4-2, with a possible D match to TRBD1 (5 bases). CDR1 and CDR2 (germline): LGHNA, YNFKEQ. This CDR3 is built from 16 residues. With 0 bases removed from V and 4 bases from J, the gap between germline ends came to 15 bases. The CDR3 DNA follows: TGTGCCAGCAGCCAAGAGGGGCAGCCTAGCCTCTATGGCTACACCTTC. Encoded protein: CASSQEGQPSLYGYTF.

J is TRBJ1-1 and V is TRBV28; no clear D. The CDR3 is 14 amino acids. V was shortened by 2 bases and J by 0 bases, with 7 bases between the two germline ends. In germline, CDR1 is MDHEN, CDR2 SYDVKM. The CDR3 region is CASSLEFMNTEAFF. CDR3 nucleotide sequence: TGTGCCAGCAGTTTAGAGTTCATGAACACTGAAGCTTTCTTT.

V and J are TRBV14 and TRBJ1-5; no firm D call. The CDR3 is 13 amino acids. Germline V CDR1 and CDR2: SGHDN, FVKESK. Trimming cost V 0 bases and J 5 bases, with 5 bases left between them. The CDR3 spells CASSQERDQPQHF. CDR3 sequence (DNA): TGTGCCAGCAGCCAAGAAAGGGATCAGCCCCAGCATTTT.

The rearrangement uses TRBV5-1 and TRBJ2-3; TRBD2 matches 7 bases. CDR1 is SGHRS and CDR2 is YFSETQ in the germline V gene. This CDR3 has 15 residues. J lost 2 bases, V lost 2 bases, and 5 bases had no gene match. For the CDR3, the DNA is TGCGCCAGCAGCTTAGGCGGGAGTATCACAGATACGCAGTATTTT. As protein: CASSLGGSITDTQYF. The entire variable domain, with the rest obtained from reference TRBV5-1 and TRBJ2-3, is as follows: KAGVTQTPRYLIKTRGQQVTLSCSPISGHRSVSWYQQTPGQGLQFLFEYFSETQRNKGNFPGRFSGRQFSNSRSEMNVSTLELGDSALYLCASSLGGSITDTQYFGPGTRLTVL.

This clone occurred many times. The CDR3 nucleotides are TGTGCCAGCAGTTTAATTCCAGGGGCTGGAAACACCATATATTTT. Protein product: CASSLIPGAGNTIYF. The V gene is TRBV28, the J gene TRBJ1-3, with D maybe TRBD1 (6 bases). CDR3 length equals 15 residues. The germline CDR1 and CDR2 sequences are MDHEN and SYDVKM. The V end was cut by 2 bases, the J end by 2 bases, with 10 bases between.

The chain is built from TRBV2 and TRBJ2-2; D is unresolved. The germline gives CDR1 SNHLY, CDR2 FYNNEI. The CDR3 runs to 13 residues. The V gene lost 3 bases and the J gene lost 6 bases, with 8 bases spanning the gap. As DNA, the CDR3 is TGTGCCAGCAGTGAGGCTGGGTCCGGGGAGCTGTTTTTT. Its protein product is CASSEAGSGELFF.

The rearrangement uses TRBV5-5 and TRBJ2-7, with 13 nucleotides matching TRBD2. Trimming cost V 0 bases and J 2 bases; bases outside gene matches: 5. CDR1 SGHKS and CDR2 YYEKEE come from the germline V gene (reference sequence). The CDR3 sequence is 17 residues long. CDR3 nucleotides: TGTGCCAGCAGCTTGGCCACTAGCGGGAGGGAGACCTACGAGCAGTACTTC. Translated, it gives CASSLATSGRETYEQYF.

The chain combines TRBV30 with TRBJ2-7, with unresolved D. CDR1 GTSNPN and CDR2 SVGIG come from the germline V gene (reference sequence). The CDR3 is made up of 14 amino acids. Trimming removed 0 bases at V and 6 bases at J, with 15 bases between. The CDR3 is CAWSVWTGLPEQYF. In DNA form, the CDR3 reads TGTGCCTGGAGTGTTTGGACGGGCCTTCCCGAGCAGTACTTC.

The chain uses TRBV7-2 and TRBJ2-1; D might be TRBD1 or TRBD2, each matching 5 bases. This CDR3 comprises 14 residues. Germline V gene data show CDR1 as SGHTA and CDR2 as FQGNSA. V was shortened by 1 base and J by 8 bases, with 12 bases between the two germline ends. DNA for the CDR3: TGTGCCAGCAGCTTAGACAGGAGGAAGTATGAGCAGTTCTTC. This translates into CASSLDRRKYEQFF.

The genes are TRBV7-3 and TRBJ2-1, with TRBD2 matching over 8 bases. This CDR3 has 17 residues. Germline-derived CDR1 and CDR2 are SGHTA and FQGTGA. V gave up 1 base and J gave up 0 bases; unmatched junction bases: 5. The CDR3 coding sequence is TGTGCCAGCAGCTTAAACCCCAGCGGGGGCTCCTACAATGAGCAGTTCTTC. It translates to CASSLNPSGGSYNEQFF. The entire variable domain, with the rest obtained from reference TRBV7-3 and TRBJ2-1, is as follows: GAGVSQTPSNKVTEKGKYVELRCDPISGHTALYWYRQSLGQGPEFLIYFQGTGAADDSGLPNDRFFAVRPEGSVSTLKIQRTERGDSAVYLCASSLNPSGGSYNEQFFGPGTRLTVL.

J is TRBJ2-1 and V is TRBV10-3, with a possible D match to TRBD1 (5 bases). V lost 6 bases and J lost 14, with 17 bases in between. Germline CDR1 and CDR2: ENHRY and SYGVKD. The CDR3 contains 12 residues. Here the CDR3 DNA reads TGTGCCATCAGCGAGGACACCTTCAATAAGTTCTTC. Translating gives CAISEDTFNKFF.